This T cell receptor (beta chain) was identified during a study of blood T cell repertoires in COVID-19. Overall study: Sites in the United States, Italy and Spain provided acute and convalescent COVID-19 samples. T cells, B-cell-depleted T cells, or PBMCs supplied cDNA or gDNA.

Original processing methods: Amplification from reference gene primers served as the basis for estimated nucleated cell counts. Data came from immunoSEQ multiplex PCR; TCRdb stores just in-frame clones and leaves some out. That table supplies the V and J calls and clone size; D and trimming were determined from the DNA. The sample lists some 170,000 clones; less than 90% were seen once. The CDR3 sequence is 15 residues long. V lost 0 bases, J lost 4 bases, and 9 bases lay in between. The germline V gene has CDR1 KGHSH and CDR2 LQKENI. Donors were grouped by their self-reported clinical history. This TCR was sampled from a human donor with acute COVID-19. The donor label of this sample is uncertain. The V gene is TRBV18, the J gene TRBJ1-4, with a possible D match to TRBD1 (5 bases). Source material: PBMCs or T cells enriched from blood (not recorded which). CDR3 protein: CASSPPAGLNEKLFF. Here the CDR3 DNA reads TGTGCCAGCTCACCACCGGCAGGGCTTAATGAAAAACTGTTTTTT.